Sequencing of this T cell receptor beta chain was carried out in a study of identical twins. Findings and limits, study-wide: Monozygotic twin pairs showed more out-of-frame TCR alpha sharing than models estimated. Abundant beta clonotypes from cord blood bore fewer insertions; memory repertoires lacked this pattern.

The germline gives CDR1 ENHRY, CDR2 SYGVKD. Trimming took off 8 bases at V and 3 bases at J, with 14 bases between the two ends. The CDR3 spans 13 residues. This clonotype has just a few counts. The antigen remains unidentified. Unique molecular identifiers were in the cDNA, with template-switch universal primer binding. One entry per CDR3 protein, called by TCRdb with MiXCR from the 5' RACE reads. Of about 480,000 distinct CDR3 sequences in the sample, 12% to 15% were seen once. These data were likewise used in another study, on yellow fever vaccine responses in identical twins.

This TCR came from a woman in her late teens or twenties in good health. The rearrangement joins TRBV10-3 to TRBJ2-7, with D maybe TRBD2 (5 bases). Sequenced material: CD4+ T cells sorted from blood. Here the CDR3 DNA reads TGTGCCATCTCCCCGGCGGCGGGCTACGAGCAGTACTTC. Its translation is CAISPAAGYEQYF.